This paragraph covers one T cell receptor beta chain sequence. There is no known antigen for this receptor. Nothing much larger sits one base from this clone, and base qualities are not available. Including the terminal cysteine and phenylalanine, the CDR3 comprises 13 residues. The kept DNA is CDR3 alone, 39 bases in frame from the first base. Looking up the germline V gene (reference sequence) yields CDR1 MNHEY and CDR2 SMNVEV. Trimming at the junction amounts to 3 bases on V and 6 bases on J, and the germline ends lie 9 bases apart. Each collaborating institution followed its own protocols to collect whole blood in K2EDTA tubes. For TCRbeta analysis, collaborators shipped samples as frozen whole blood, isolated PBMCs, or DNA extracted from either of those sample types. TCRbeta CDR3 regions were amplified from genomic DNA by means of the immunoSEQ Assay, a bias-controlled multiplex PCR. The paper's processing steps were these. The number of nucleated cells in each sample was estimated from the amplification of reference gene primers within the assay. To quantify the absolute abundance of each unique TCRbeta CDR3 rearrangement, sequence reads were collapsed and filtered. For each sample, productive Simpson clonality was calculated by taking the square root of Simpson's diversity index across productive rearrangements. In its TCRdb copy, this immuneACCESS table keeps in-frame sequences only and misses some clones. Where compared with another copy, unresolved V genes explain less than half of these, and the others have no known cause. The DNA gave D and trimming, while V, J and clone size come from that table. The sample has more than 9,500 clones on record, more than 70% of them singletons. More than 5% of the sample is held by the ten biggest clonotypes.

The record originates from a study of blood T cell repertoires in COVID-19 (dated by TCRdb to about 2020). Looking at the study overall: The collaborator samples originated in the United States, Italy and Spain and spanned the acute and convalescent phases of COVID-19. The prospective study material was composed of cDNA or gDNA derived from T cells, B-cell-depleted T cells, or PBMCs. The dataset comprised deeply sampled blood TCRbeta repertoires from subjects exposed to, actively infected with, or recovered from COVID-19. The repertoires were released in a freely available public database intended as a resource for research on the immune response to SARS-CoV-2. Samples were obtained from the ongoing ImmuneRACE study (first 160 participants) and from 1,200 or so subjects provided by 6 global collaborators. Sample metadata almost always included a de-identified subject ID, COVID-19 status, age in years and sex. Where available, HLA class I and class II types were taken from metadata supplied by the sample provider and were not determined by assay-based typing.

Overall study results and their limits: Clinical and demographic metadata were provided uncurated, with the amount varying by source and participant.

Sequenced material: peripheral blood. The chain employs TRBV27 and TRBJ2-1, with TRBD1 tentatively as D gene (5 bases match). The TCR sequence derives from a human donor in a cohort sampled during active COVID-19. The encoded CDR3 is CASSFSGLNEQFF. The sequence in DNA is TGTGCCAGCAGTTTTTCAGGGCTCAATGAGCAGTTCTTC.